The clone carrying this T cell receptor (beta chain) has more than one count but fewer than ten. Its target is unknown. The sample is drawn from a study of identical twins. The CDR3 spans 12 residues. Germline CDR1 and CDR2: DFQATT and SNEGSKA (reference sequence). Trimming cost V 4 bases and J 3 bases, with 10 bases left between them. Study-level findings and limits: Among out-of-frame alpha sequences shared by twins, low generation probability occurred in excess.

TCRdb itself ran the 5' RACE reads through MiXCR, one entry per CDR3 protein. The table lists roughly 770,000 distinct CDR3 sequences, roughly 18% of them singletons. This same sample was also part of a study on T cells expressing NK-cell markers. As that study records: The study drew TCR beta repertoires from sorted CD3+CD56+NKG2C+, CD3+CD56+NKG2C- and CD3+CD56-NKG2C+ T cells. As a fraction of CD8+ T cells, dominant NKG2C+ clonotypes reached roughly 1.0-7.0% in six donors.

This TCR was recovered from a woman aged 18-30 years in good health. Specimen: PBMCs. The V call is TRBV20-1, the J call TRBJ2-7; possible D gene TRBD2, 6 bases. CDR3 coding DNA: TGCAGTGCTAACGGGGGAAGCTACGAGCAGTACTTC. Its translation is CSANGGSYEQYF.